Listed below are T cell receptor beta chains from one sample, sequenced in a study of cytomegalovirus exposure and HLA in healthy donors. This table comes from immunoSEQ multiplex PCR, and its TCRdb copy is limited to in-frame clones, with some not included. The sample lists some 65,000 clones, approximately 78% occurring once. Sequenced sample: PBMCs. Receptors were obtained from a girl aged 10 to 17 in good health and CMV-seropositive. Both conserved end residues are part of each CDR3. Fields, in order: CDR3 protein, CDR3 DNA, clone size, D gene, J gene, V gene, CDR3 length. D genes are given only for firm matches. Expanded clones are given a class, and other clones once, few, many or no size at all.

CDR3: CASSEGPRGTEAFF
DNA: TGTGCCAGCAGTGAAGGGCCCAGAGGGACTGAAGCTTTCTTT
size: .
D: .
J: TRBJ1-1
V: TRBV2
length: 14

CDR3: CASRSVTRNEQFF
DNA: TGTGCCAGCAGGTCCGTAACTCGGAATGAGCAGTTCTTC
size: .
D: .
J: TRBJ2-1
V: TRBV5-4
length: 13

CDR3: CASSLDRGSNQPQHF
DNA: TGTGCCAGCAGCTTGGACCGGGGGAGCAATCAGCCCCAGCATTTT
size: .
D: .
J: TRBJ1-5
V: TRBV6-6
length: 15

CDR3: CASSPGTGSYEQYF
DNA: TGTGCCAGCAGCCCCGGGACAGGGAGCTACGAGCAGTACTTC
size: .
D: TRBD1
J: TRBJ2-7
V: TRBV5-5
length: 14

CDR3: CSVGTGDYNEQFF
DNA: TGCAGCGTCGGGACAGGGGATTACAATGAGCAGTTCTTC
size: .
D: TRBD1
J: TRBJ2-1
V: TRBV29-1
length: 13

CDR3: CASSFFHRGITEAFF
DNA: TGTGCCAGCAGTTTCTTCCACAGGGGAATCACTGAAGCTTTCTTT
size: .
D: TRBD1
J: TRBJ1-1
V: TRBV6-6
length: 15

CDR3: CASSPRQGGNNEQFF
DNA: TGTGCCAGCTCACCACGACAGGGCGGCAATAATGAGCAGTTCTTC
size: .
D: TRBD1
J: TRBJ2-1
V: TRBV18
length: 15

CDR3: CASSQPDRGTEAFF
DNA: TGTGCCAGCAGCCAACCCGACAGGGGCACTGAAGCTTTCTTT
size: .
D: TRBD1
J: TRBJ1-1
V: TRBV5-4
length: 14

CDR3: CASSPRAFAGGPYEQYF
DNA: TGTGCCAGCTCACCCCGAGCTTTTGCGGGAGGGCCCTACGAGCAGTACTTC
size: .
D: TRBD2
J: TRBJ2-7
V: TRBV18
length: 17

CDR3: CASAFDYEQFF
DNA: TGTGCCAGCGCCTTCGACTATGAGCAGTTCTTC
size: .
D: .
J: TRBJ2-1
V: TRBV25-1
length: 11

CDR3: CASSQERQGYTEAFF
DNA: TGCGCCAGCAGCCAGGAGCGACAGGGATACACTGAAGCTTTCTTT
size: .
D: TRBD1
J: TRBJ1-1
V: TRBV4-1
length: 15

CDR3: CASSSSGGTDTQYF
DNA: TGTGCCAGCAGCTCGAGCGGGGGTACAGATACGCAGTATTTT
size: .
D: TRBD2
J: TRBJ2-3
V: TRBV7-9
length: 14

CDR3: CASGPRTDYGYTF
DNA: TGTGCTAGTGGTCCGAGGACAGACTATGGCTACACCTTC
size: .
D: .
J: TRBJ1-2
V: TRBV12-5
length: 13

CDR3: CASSEVAPWAYGYTF
DNA: TGTGCCAGCAGTGAAGTGGCCCCGTGGGCCTATGGCTACACCTTC
size: .
D: .
J: TRBJ1-2
V: TRBV2
length: 15

CDR3: CASSSEHQAAEQYF
DNA: TGTGCCAGCAGTTCGGAACACCAGGCAGCCGAGCAGTACTTC
size: .
D: .
J: TRBJ2-7
V: TRBV5-4
length: 14

CDR3: CASITPALPQHF
DNA: TGTGCCAGCATTACCCCTGCGCTCCCCCAGCATTTT
size: .
D: .
J: TRBJ1-5
V: TRBV28
length: 12

CDR3: CASSLGQGQPQHF
DNA: TGTGCCAGCAGCTTAGGTCAGGGGCAGCCCCAGCATTTT
size: .
D: .
J: TRBJ1-5
V: TRBV7-9
length: 13

CDR3: CASSPRGGQPQHF
DNA: TGTGCCAGCTCACCACGGGGAGGTCAGCCCCAGCATTTT
size: .
D: .
J: TRBJ1-5
V: TRBV18
length: 13

CDR3: CASSLGGFAEAFF
DNA: TGCGCCAGCAGCTTGGGAGGTTTCGCTGAAGCTTTCTTT
size: .
D: .
J: TRBJ1-1
V: TRBV5-1
length: 13

CDR3: CASSDRNWGTEAFF
DNA: TGTGCCAGCAGCGACAGGAATTGGGGCACTGAAGCTTTCTTT
size: .
D: .
J: TRBJ1-1
V: TRBV5-6
length: 14

CDR3: CSATRTGDKVAEAFF
DNA: TGCAGCGCTACCCGGACAGGAGATAAGGTCGCTGAAGCTTTCTTT
size: .
D: TRBD1
J: TRBJ1-1
V: TRBV29-1
length: 15

CDR3: CASSRDRDDYEQYF
DNA: TGCGCCAGCAGCCGTGACAGGGATGACTACGAGCAGTACTTC
size: .
D: TRBD1
J: TRBJ2-7
V: TRBV5-1
length: 14

CDR3: CASSSRTQPYEQYF
DNA: TGTGCCAGCAGTTCCCGGACACAACCCTACGAGCAGTACTTC
size: .
D: .
J: TRBJ2-7
V: TRBV28
length: 14

CDR3: CAWNSFPSGSSYNEQFF
DNA: TGTGCCTGGAATTCATTCCCTAGCGGGAGTTCCTACAATGAGCAGTTCTTC
size: .
D: TRBD2
J: TRBJ2-1
V: TRBV30
length: 17

CDR3: CAWSVSGQNSPLHF
DNA: TGTGCCTGGAGTGTATCGGGACAAAATTCACCCCTCCACTTT
size: .
D: .
J: TRBJ1-6
V: TRBV30
length: 14

CDR3: CATRSLYGYTF
DNA: TGTGCCACCAGATCCCTCTATGGCTACACCTTC
size: .
D: .
J: TRBJ1-2
V: TRBV15
length: 11

CDR3: CASSLGGGDTEAFF
DNA: TGCGCCAGCAGCTTGGGCGGGGGGGACACTGAAGCTTTCTTT
size: .
D: .
J: TRBJ1-1
V: TRBV5-1
length: 14

CDR3: CASKVFVEDTEAFF
DNA: TGCGCCAGCAAGGTTTTCGTGGAGGACACTGAAGCTTTCTTT
size: .
D: .
J: TRBJ1-1
V: TRBV5-1
length: 14

CDR3: CSVGGQGGLTNEKLFF
DNA: TGCAGCGTTGGGGGGCAGGGAGGGCTCACTAATGAAAAACTGTTTTTT
size: .
D: .
J: TRBJ1-4
V: TRBV29-1
length: 16

CDR3: CASSRTGPYEQYF
DNA: TGTGCCAGCAGCCGGACAGGTCCCTACGAGCAGTACTTC
size: few
D: TRBD1
J: TRBJ2-7
V: TRBV5-6
length: 13

CDR3: CAWSGTGGSTTQYF
DNA: TGTGCCTGGAGCGGGACAGGGGGTTCAACGACCCAGTACTTC
size: .
D: TRBD1
J: TRBJ2-5
V: TRBV30
length: 14